The subject of this entry is one T cell receptor (beta chain). In the original workflow: Reference gene primer amplification yielded estimated nucleated cell counts. The method was immunoSEQ multiplex PCR; TCRdb's version includes in-frame clones alone and lacks a portion of them. The DNA was the basis for D and trimming; V, J and clone size are from that table. The data hold 300,000 or so clones, with 75% to 90% observed a single time. Unmatched junction bases numbered 10, after V lost 5 bases and J lost 2 bases. The CDR3 is 16 amino acids. Germline V lookup: CDR1 SQVTM, CDR2 ANQGSEA. The sample comes from a study of blood T cell repertoires in COVID-19.

The chain couples TRBV29-1 to TRBJ2-2; 8 bases map to TRBD2. Sequenced sample: peripheral blood. This TCR derives from a woman aged 25 to 39 with COVID-19, enrolled during active disease. The CDR3 is CSVPRAGGHNTGELFF. CDR3 sequence (DNA): TGCAGCGTTCCACGCGCGGGGGGCCATAACACCGGGGAGCTGTTTTTT.